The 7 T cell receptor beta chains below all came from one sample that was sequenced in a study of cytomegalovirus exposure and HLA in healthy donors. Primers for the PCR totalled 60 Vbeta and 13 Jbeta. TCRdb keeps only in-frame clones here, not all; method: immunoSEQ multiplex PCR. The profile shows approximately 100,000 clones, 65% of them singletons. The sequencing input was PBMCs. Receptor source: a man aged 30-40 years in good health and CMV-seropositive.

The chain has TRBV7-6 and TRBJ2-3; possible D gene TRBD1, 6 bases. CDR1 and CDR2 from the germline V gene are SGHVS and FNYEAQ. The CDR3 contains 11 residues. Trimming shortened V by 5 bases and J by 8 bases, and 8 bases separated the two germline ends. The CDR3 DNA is TGTGCCAGCAGCAGAGGGGGTACGCAGTATTTT. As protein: CASSRGGTQYF.

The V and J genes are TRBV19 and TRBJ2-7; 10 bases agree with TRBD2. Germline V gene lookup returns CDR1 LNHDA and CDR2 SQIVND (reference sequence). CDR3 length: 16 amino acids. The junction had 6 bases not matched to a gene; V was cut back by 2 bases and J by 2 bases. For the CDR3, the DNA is TGTGCCAGTAGTATAACTAGCGGGGAAGGGACCTACGAGCAGTACTTC. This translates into CASSITSGEGTYEQYF.

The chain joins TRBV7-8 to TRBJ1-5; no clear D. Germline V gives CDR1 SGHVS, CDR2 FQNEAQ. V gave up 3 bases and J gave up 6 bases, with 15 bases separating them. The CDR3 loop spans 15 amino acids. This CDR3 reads CASSFSGPTVQPQHF. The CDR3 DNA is TGTGCCAGCAGCTTTTCTGGGCCGACGGTTCAGCCCCAGCATTTT.

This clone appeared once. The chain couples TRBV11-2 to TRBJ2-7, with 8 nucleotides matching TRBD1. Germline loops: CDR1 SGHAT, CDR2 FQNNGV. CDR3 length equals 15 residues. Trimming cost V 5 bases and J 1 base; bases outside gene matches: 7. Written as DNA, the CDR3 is TGTGCCAGCAGCCCCGGACAGGGTTTATCCTACGAGCAGTACTTC. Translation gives CASSPGQGLSYEQYF.

CDR3 nucleotides: TGTGCCAGCAGCCCGCGACAGGGGGCATGGGCCGGGGAGCTGTTTTTT. Its protein product is CASSPRQGAWAGELFF. This chain joins TRBV9 and TRBJ2-2; 10 nucleotides agree with TRBD1. Germline CDR1 is SGDLS and CDR2 is YYNGEE. Trimming took 4 bases from V and 6 from J; bases not matched to a gene: 9. The CDR3 has 16 residues.

Here the CDR3 reads CATHSGGVDNEQFF. The CDR3, as DNA: TGTGCCACCCACTCGGGGGGGGTCGACAATGAGCAGTTCTTC. The chain has TRBV13 and TRBJ2-1, with TRBD2 identical over 8 bases. V was pared by 10 bases and J by 5 bases, with 10 bases of the junction left unmatched. CDR3 length: 14 amino acids. The germline V gene has CDR1 PRHDT and CDR2 FYEKMQ (reference sequence). The whole variable domain, filled in from reference TRBV13 and TRBJ2-1, reads AAGVIQSPRHLIKEKRETATLKCYPIPRHDTVYWYQQGPGQDPQFLISFYEKMQSDKGSIPDRFSAQQFSDYHSELNMSSLELGDSALYFCATHSGGVDNEQFFGPGTRLTVL.

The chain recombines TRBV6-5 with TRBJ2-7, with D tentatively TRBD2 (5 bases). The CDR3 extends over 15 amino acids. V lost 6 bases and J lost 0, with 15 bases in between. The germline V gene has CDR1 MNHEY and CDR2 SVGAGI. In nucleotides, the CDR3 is TGTGCCAGCAGACACGGACTGAATCCCTCCTACGAGCAGTACTTC. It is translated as CASRHGLNPSYEQYF.